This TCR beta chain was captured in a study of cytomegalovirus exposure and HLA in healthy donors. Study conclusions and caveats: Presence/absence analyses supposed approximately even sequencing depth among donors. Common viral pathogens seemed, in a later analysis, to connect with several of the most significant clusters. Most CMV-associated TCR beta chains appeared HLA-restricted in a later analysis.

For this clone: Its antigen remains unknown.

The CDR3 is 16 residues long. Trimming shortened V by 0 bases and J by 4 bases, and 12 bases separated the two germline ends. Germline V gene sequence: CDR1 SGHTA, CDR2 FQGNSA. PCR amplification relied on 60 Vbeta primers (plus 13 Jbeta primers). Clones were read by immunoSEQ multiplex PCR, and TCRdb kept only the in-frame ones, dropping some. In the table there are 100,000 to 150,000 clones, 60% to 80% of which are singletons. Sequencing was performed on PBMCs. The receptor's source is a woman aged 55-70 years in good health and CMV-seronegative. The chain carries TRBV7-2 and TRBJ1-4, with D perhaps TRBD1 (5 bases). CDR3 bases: TGTGCCAGCAGCTTAGCCACGGGGGTGAATAATGAAAAACTGTTTTTT. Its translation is CASSLATGVNNEKLFF. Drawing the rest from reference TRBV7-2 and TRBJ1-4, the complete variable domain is GAGVSQSPSNKVTEKGKDVELRCDPISGHTALYWYRQSLGQGLEFLIYFQGNSAPDKSGLPSDRFSAERTGGSVSTLTIQRTQQEDSAVYLCASSLATGVNNEKLFFGSGTQLSVL.